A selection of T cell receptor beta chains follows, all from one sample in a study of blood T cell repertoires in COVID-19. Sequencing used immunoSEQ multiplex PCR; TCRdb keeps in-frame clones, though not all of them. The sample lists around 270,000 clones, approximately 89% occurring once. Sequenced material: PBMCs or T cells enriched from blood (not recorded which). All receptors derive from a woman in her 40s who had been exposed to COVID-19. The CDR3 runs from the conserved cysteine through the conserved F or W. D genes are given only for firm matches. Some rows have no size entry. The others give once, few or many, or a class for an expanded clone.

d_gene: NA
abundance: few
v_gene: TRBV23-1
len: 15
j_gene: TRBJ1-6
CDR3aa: CASSHLGAYNSPLHF
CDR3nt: TGCGCCAGCAGTCATCTAGGGGCCTATAATTCACCCCTCCACTTT

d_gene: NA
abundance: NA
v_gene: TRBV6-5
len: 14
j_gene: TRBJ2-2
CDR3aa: CASSPGADTGELFF
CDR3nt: TGTGCCAGCAGTCCAGGGGCGGACACCGGGGAGCTGTTTTTT

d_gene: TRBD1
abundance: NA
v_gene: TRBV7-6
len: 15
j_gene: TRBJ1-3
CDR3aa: CASSLLGQSGNTIYF
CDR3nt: TGTGCCAGCAGCCTCTTGGGACAGAGTGGAAACACCATATATTTT

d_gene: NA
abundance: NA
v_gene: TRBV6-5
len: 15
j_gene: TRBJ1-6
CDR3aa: CASRFPGYDNSPLHF
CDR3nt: TGTGCCAGCAGGTTCCCAGGGTATGATAATTCACCCCTCCACTTT

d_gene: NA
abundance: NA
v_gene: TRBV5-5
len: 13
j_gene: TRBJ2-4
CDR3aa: CASSRGLENIQYF
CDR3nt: TGTGCCAGCAGCCGGGGTCTGGAAAACATTCAGTACTTC

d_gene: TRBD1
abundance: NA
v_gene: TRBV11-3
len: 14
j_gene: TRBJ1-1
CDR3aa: CASSFTGGVTEAFF
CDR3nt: TGTGCCAGCAGCTTCACAGGGGGCGTTACTGAAGCTTTCTTT

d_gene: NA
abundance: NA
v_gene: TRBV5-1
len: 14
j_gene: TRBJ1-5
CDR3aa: CASSPDTPNQPQHF
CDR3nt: TGCGCCAGCAGCCCGGACACCCCCAATCAGCCCCAGCATTTT

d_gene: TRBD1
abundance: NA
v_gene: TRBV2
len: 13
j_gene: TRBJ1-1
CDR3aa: CASSVAGGTEAFF
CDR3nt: TGTGCCAGCAGTGTTGCAGGGGGCACTGAAGCTTTCTTT

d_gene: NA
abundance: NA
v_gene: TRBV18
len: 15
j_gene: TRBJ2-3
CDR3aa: CASSPLGRGSDTQYF
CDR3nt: TGTGCCAGCTCACCCCTCGGCAGAGGGTCAGATACGCAGTATTTT

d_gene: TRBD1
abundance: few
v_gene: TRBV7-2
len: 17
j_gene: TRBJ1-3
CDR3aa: CASSLGVQGARGNTIYF
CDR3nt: TGTGCCAGCAGCTTAGGGGTACAGGGGGCGCGCGGAAACACCATATATTTT

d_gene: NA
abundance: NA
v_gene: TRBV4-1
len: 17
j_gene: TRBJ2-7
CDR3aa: CASSRGPYASPQNEQYF
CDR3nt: TGCGCCAGCAGCCGGGGGCCTTATGCTTCCCCTCAGAACGAGCAGTACTTC

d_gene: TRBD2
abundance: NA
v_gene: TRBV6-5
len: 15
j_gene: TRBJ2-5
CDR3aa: CASSPQVRGGETQYF
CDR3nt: TGTGCCAGCAGTCCCCAGGTGCGGGGGGGAGAGACCCAGTACTTC

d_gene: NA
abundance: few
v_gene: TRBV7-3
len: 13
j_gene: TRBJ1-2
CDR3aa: CASSLMGGLGYTF
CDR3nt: TGTGCCAGCAGCTTAATGGGAGGGTTGGGCTACACCTTC

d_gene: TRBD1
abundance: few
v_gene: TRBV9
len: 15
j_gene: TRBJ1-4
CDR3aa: CASSGSGTGGEKLFF
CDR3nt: TGTGCCAGCAGCGGATCCGGGACAGGGGGAGAAAAACTGTTTTTT

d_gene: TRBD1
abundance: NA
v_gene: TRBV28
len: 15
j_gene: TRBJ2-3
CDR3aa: CASITGALGTDTQYF
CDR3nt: TGTGCCAGCATCACAGGGGCCCTGGGCACAGATACGCAGTATTTT

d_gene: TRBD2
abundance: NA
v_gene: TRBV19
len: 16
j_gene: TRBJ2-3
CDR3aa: CASSIVAGGSTDTQYF
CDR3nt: TGTGCCAGTAGTATAGTTGCGGGAGGGAGCACAGATACGCAGTATTTT

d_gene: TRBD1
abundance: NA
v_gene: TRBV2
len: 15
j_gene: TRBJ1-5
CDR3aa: CASRKPGGSNQPQHF
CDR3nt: TGTGCCAGCAGAAAACCAGGGGGGAGCAATCAGCCCCAGCATTTT

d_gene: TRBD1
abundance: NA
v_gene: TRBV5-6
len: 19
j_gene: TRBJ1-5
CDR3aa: CASSFFTTGGGGGNQPQHF
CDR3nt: TGTGCCAGCAGCTTTTTTACTACAGGGGGCGGTGGAGGCAATCAGCCCCAGCATTTT

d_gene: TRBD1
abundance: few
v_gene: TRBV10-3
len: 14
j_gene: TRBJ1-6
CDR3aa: CAISEGQGDSPLHF
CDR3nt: TGTGCCATCAGTGAAGGACAGGGGGATTCACCCCTCCACTTT

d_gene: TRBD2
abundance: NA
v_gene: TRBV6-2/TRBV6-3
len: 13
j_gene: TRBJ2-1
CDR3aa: CASSVGGPWEQFF
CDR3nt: TGTGCCAGCAGTGTGGGAGGGCCTTGGGAGCAGTTCTTC

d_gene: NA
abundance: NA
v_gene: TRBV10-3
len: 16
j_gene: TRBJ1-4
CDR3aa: CAISEGTQATNEKLFF
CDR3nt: TGTGCCATCAGCGAAGGGACTCAAGCAACTAATGAAAAACTGTTTTTT

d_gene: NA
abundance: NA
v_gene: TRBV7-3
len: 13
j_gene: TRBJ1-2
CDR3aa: CASSLGTNYGYTF
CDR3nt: TGTGCCAGCAGCCTAGGAACCAACTATGGCTACACCTTC

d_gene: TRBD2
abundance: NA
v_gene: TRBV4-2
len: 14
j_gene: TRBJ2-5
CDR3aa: CASSQRRGEETQYF
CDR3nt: TGTGCCAGCAGCCAAAGACGGGGGGAGGAGACCCAGTACTTC

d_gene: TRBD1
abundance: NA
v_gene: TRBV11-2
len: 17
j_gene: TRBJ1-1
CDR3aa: CASSHPRQGSVGTEAFF
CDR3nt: TGTGCCAGCAGCCACCCGCGACAGGGGTCGGTGGGCACTGAAGCTTTCTTT